This T cell receptor (beta chain) was documented in a study of PD-1 blockade in classical Hodgkin lymphoma. Study conclusions and caveats: Reported findings placed baseline TCR diversity lower in newly diagnosed patients (compared with healthy donors).

This CDR3 comprises 14 residues. CDR1 is MNHEY and CDR2 is SMNVEV in the germline V gene (reference sequence). V was trimmed by 3 bases and J by 6 bases, leaving 13 bases between them. This clone was counted a single time. Its antigen remains unknown. In every patient, relapse followed autologous stem cell transplantation, while exposure to brentuximab vedotin differed. The repertoire was sequenced with immunoSEQ multiplex PCR; TCRdb's copy has only in-frame clones and lacks some. The repertoire holds more than 14,000 clones, with about 61% as singletons. The chain recombines TRBV27 with TRBJ2-3, with a weak D call TRBD2 (5 bases). This sample comprised peripheral blood mononuclear cells (PBMCs), obtained at baseline. This sequence was found in a human donor with classical Hodgkin lymphoma. The CDR3 here is CASSFIGLADTQYF. CDR3 nucleotide sequence: TGTGCCAGCAGTTTTATCGGACTGGCGGATACGCAGTATTTT.